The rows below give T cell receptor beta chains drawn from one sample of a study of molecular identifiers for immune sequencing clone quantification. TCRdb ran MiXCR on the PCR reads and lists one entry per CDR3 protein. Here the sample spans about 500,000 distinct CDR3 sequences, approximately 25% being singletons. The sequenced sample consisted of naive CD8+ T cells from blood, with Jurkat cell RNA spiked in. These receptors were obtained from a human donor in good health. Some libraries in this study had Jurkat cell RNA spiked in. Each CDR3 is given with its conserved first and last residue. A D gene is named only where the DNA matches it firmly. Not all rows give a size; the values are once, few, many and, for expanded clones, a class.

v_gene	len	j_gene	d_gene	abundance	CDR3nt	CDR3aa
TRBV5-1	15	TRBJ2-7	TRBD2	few	TGCGCCAGCCGGACTAGCGGGACCCCCCCGCGGGAGCAGTACTTC	CASRTSGTPPREQYF
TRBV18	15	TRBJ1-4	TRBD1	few	TGTGCCAGCTCACCACCCGGACAGGATAATGAAAAACTGTTTTTT	CASSPPGQDNEKLFF
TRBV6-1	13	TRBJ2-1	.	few	TGTGCCAGCAGTCCGCAGGTGGCCGGTGAGCAGTTCTTC	CASSPQVAGEQFF
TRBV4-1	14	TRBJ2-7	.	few	TGCGCCAGCAGCCAGGAAGCATTCAGCTACGAGCAGTACTTC	CASSQEAFSYEQYF
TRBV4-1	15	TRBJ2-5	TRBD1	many	TGCGCCAGCAGCCCGTCGCGACAGGGCCGGGAGACCCAGTACTTC	CASSPSRQGRETQYF
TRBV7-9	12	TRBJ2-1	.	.	TGTGCCAGCAGCTCGGGGGTTACAGAGCAGTTCTTC	CASSSGVTEQFF
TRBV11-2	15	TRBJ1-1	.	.	TGTGCCAGCTGCTTAGGGGGGCAGACTCACACTGAAGCTTTCTTT	CASCLGGQTHTEAFF
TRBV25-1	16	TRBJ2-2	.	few	TGTGCCAGCAGTGAATTCGGGGTTGGGGACACCGGGGAGCTGTTTTTT	CASSEFGVGDTGELFF
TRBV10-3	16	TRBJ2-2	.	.	TGTGCCATCCTCACTAGCTCCGGAGATTTAGCCGGGGAGCTGTTTTTT	CAILTSSGDLAGELFF
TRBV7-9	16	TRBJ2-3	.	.	TGTGCCAGCAGCCCACCCCCGGGGGGCAGGACAGATACGCAGTATTTT	CASSPPPGGRTDTQYF
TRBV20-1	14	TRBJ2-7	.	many	TGCAGTGCTAGAGATGGGCTAGCTGCCTACGAGCAGTACTTC	CSARDGLAAYEQYF
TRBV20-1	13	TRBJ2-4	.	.	TGCAGTGCTAGAGCGGTAGGGGAAAACATTCAGTACTTC	CSARAVGENIQYF
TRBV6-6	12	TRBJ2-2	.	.	TGTGCCAATGGGCCGAACACCGGGGAGCTGTTTTTT	CANGPNTGELFF
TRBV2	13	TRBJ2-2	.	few	TGTGCCAGCAGGACAGGAACTACCGGGGAGCTGTTTTTT	CASRTGTTGELFF
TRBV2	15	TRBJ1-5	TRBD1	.	TGTGCCAGCAGAGGGGACAGGGGATACAATCAGCCCCAGCATTTT	CASRGDRGYNQPQHF
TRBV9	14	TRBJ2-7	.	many	TGTGCCAGCAGCGTAGATGGGTCGCGGGACGAGCAGTACTTC	CASSVDGSRDEQYF
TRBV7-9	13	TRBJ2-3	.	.	TGTGCCAGCAGCCCCGAGGAGACAGATACGCAGTATTTT	CASSPEETDTQYF
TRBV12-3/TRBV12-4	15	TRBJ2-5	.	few	TGTGCCAACTCAAGACCAGACTCTATCCAAGAGACCCAGTACTTC	CANSRPDSIQETQYF
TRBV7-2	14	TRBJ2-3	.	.	TGTGCCAGCGGCTTAGCGGTTCATTCGGATACGCAGTATTTT	CASGLAVHSDTQYF
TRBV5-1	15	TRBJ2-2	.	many	TGCGCCAGCAGCTTGGACAGCCTTAACACCGGGGAGCTGTTTTTT	CASSLDSLNTGELFF
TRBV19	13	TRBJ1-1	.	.	TGTGCCAGTAGTATCTTCTTAAACACTGAAGCTTTCTTT	CASSIFLNTEAFF
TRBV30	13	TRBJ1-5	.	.	TGTGCCGCCACAGGGTGGGGGATGGAGGCCCAGCATTTT	CAATGWGMEAQHF
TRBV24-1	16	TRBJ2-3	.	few	TGTGCCACCAGTCGTTCCAGGGGGACTAGCACAGATACGCAGTATTTT	CATSRSRGTSTDTQYF
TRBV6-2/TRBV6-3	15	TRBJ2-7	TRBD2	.	TGTGCCAGCAGTACCGGCGGCAGGGAGGGCTACGAGCAGTACTTC	CASSTGGREGYEQYF
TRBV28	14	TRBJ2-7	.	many	TGTGCCAGCAGCATCCATAAGAGCTCCTACGAGCAGTACTTC	CASSIHKSSYEQYF
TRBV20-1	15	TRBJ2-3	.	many	TGCAGTGCTAGACGGAGTGGAGCTAGCACAGATACGCAGTATTTT	CSARRSGASTDTQYF
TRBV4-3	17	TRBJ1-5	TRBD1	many	TGCGCCAGCAGCCAAGATTGGACACAGGGGTCTCATCAGCCCCAGCATTTT	CASSQDWTQGSHQPQHF
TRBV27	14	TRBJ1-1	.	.	TGTGCCAGCAGTAACCGGGACGGTGACACTGAAGCTTTCTTT	CASSNRDGDTEAFF
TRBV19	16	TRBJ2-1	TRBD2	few	TGTGCCAGTAGTACCCTAGCGGGACAATCACTGGATGAGCAGTTCTTC	CASSTLAGQSLDEQFF
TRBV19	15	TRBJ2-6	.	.	TGTGCCAGTAGTAAGCTGTTCTCTGGGGCCGACGTCCTGACTTTC	CASSKLFSGADVLTF
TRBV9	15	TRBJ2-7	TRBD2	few	TGTGCCAGCAGCTCACAAGCGGGACCCTCCTACGAGCAGTACTTC	CASSSQAGPSYEQYF
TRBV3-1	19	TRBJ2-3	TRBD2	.	TGTGCCAGCAGCCAAGATGGGCTAGCGGGAGTAATGGGGACAGATACGCAGTATTTT	CASSQDGLAGVMGTDTQYF
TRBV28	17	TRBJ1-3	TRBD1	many	TGTGCCAGCAGTTCTCCCCTCGACAGGGACTCTGGAAACACCATATATTTT	CASSSPLDRDSGNTIYF
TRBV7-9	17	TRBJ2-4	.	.	TGTGCCAGCAGCTCCCCCGAAGACGGGGGAGCCAAAAACGTTCAGTACTTC	CASSSPEDGGAKNVQYF
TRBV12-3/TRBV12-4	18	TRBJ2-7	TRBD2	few	TGTGCCAGCAGTTTAGATCGGACTAGCGGGGGGGCCTCCTACGAGCAGTACTTC	CASSLDRTSGGASYEQYF
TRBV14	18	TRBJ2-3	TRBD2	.	TGTGCCAGCAGCCAAGCATGGGGACTAGCGCCCAGCACAGATACGCAGTATTTT	CASSQAWGLAPSTDTQYF